This T cell receptor beta chain appears in the sequencing data of a study of T-cell memory formation after mild COVID-19. This clonotype was detected many times. Amplification by 5'RACE using constant-segment primers produced TCR alpha and TCR beta cDNA libraries that carried sample barcodes and UMIs. TCRdb reprocessed the 5' RACE reads with MiXCR, giving one entry per CDR3 protein. The sample yields roughly 150,000 distinct CDR3 sequences, around 13% seen once. The ends lost 5 bases at V and 0 bases at J; junction bases unmatched: 7. The CDR3 is 16 amino acids. This receptor was obtained from a young man who had mild COVID-19 (a few samples of this study predate the infection). Cell type and time point are not known. This chain uses TRBV12-3 or TRBV12-4 with TRBJ2-3; 8 positions agree with TRBD1. Sample: PBMCs or a T cell subset sorted from them (not recorded which). The CDR3 spells CASSLDRQGSTDTQYF. The CDR3 DNA follows: TGTGCCAGCAGTCTCGATCGACAGGGGAGCACAGATACGCAGTATTTT.